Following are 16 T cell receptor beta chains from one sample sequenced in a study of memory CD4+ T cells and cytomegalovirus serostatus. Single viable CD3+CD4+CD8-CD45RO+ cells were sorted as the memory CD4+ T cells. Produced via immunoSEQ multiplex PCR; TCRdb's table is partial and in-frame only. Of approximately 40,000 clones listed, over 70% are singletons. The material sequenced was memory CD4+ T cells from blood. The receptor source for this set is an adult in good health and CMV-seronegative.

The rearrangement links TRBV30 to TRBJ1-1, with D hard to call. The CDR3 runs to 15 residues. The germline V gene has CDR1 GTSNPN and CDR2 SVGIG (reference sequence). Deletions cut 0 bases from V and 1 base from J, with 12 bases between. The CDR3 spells CAWSVRGQRNTEAFF. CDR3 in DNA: TGTGCCTGGAGTGTGCGAGGCCAACGGAACACTGAAGCTTTCTTT.

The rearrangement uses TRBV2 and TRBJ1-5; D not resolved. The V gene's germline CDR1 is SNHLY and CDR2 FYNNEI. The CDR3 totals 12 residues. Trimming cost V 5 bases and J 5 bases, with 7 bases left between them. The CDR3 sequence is CASSRFDQPQHF. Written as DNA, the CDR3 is TGTGCCAGCAGTCGATTCGATCAGCCCCAGCATTTT.

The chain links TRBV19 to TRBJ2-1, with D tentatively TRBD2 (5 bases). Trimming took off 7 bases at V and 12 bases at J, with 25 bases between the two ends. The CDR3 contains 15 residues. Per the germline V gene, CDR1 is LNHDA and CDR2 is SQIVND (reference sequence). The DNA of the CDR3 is TGTGCCAGTACACCTCCCGGGAAAGAGAGTCCAAGGCAGTTCTTC. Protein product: CASTPPGKESPRQFF.

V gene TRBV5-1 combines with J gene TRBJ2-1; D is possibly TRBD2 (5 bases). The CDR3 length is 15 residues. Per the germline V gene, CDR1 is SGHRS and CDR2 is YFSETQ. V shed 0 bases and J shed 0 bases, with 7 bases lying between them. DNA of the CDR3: TGCGCCAGCAGCTTGGCGGCGGGCTCCTACAATGAGCAGTTCTTC. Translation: CASSLAAGSYNEQFF. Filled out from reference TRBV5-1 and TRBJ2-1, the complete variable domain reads KAGVTQTPRYLIKTRGQQVTLSCSPISGHRSVSWYQQTPGQGLQFLFEYFSETQRNKGNFPGRFSGRQFSNSRSEMNVSTLELGDSALYLCASSLAAGSYNEQFFGPGTRLTVL.

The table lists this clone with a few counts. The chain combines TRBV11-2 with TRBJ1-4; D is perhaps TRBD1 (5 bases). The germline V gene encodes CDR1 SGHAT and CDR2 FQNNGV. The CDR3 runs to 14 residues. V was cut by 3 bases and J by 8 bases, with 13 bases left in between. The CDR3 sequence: CASSFGWGEEKLFF. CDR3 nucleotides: TGTGCCAGCAGCTTTGGATGGGGGGAGGAAAAACTGTTTTTT.

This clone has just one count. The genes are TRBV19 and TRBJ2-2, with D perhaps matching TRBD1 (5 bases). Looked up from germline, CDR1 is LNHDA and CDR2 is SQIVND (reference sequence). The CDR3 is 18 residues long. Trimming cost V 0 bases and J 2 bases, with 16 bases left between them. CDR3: CASSIDQGNRINTGELFF. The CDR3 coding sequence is TGTGCCAGTAGTATAGACCAGGGTAACAGGATAAACACCGGGGAGCTGTTTTTT.

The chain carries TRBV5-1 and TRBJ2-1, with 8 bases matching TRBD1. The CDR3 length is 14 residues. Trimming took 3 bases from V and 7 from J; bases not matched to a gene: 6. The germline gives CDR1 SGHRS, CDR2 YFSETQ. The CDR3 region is CASSYGQGGNEQFF. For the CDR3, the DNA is TGCGCCAGCAGCTACGGACAGGGCGGGAATGAGCAGTTCTTC.

CDR3 bases: TGTGCCAGCACCCGACCCACGGGGTGGGTTGGCAATGAGCAGTTCTTC. Encoded protein: CASTRPTGWVGNEQFF. The gene calls are TRBV28 and TRBJ2-1, with a tentative D call TRBD2 (5 bases). Germline CDR1 MDHEN, CDR2 SYDVKM. V was trimmed by 7 bases and J by 6 bases, leaving 22 bases between them. The CDR3 is 16 amino acids.

Written as DNA, the CDR3 is TGTGCCAGCAGCTTAAGGGGACAAAATTCACCCCTCCACTTT. It encodes CASSLRGQNSPLHF. This rearrangement joins TRBV7-3 to TRBJ1-6, with a possible D match to TRBD1 (6 bases). Per germline, CDR1 SGHTA and CDR2 FQGTGA. The CDR3 length is 14 residues. Trimming took 1 base from V and 7 from J, leaving 8 bases between them.

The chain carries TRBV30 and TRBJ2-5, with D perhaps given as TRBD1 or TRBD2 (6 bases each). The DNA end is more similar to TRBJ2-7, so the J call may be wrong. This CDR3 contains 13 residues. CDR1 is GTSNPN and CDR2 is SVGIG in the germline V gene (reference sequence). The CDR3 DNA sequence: TGTGCCTGGAGTAAGGGGGGAACCTACGAGCAGTACTTC. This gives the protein CAWSKGGTYEQYF.

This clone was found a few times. CDR3 bases: TGTGCCTGGAGTGTGGGTTGGGGGAATCAGCCCCAGCATTTT. It is translated as CAWSVGWGNQPQHF. The V gene is TRBV30, the J gene TRBJ1-5; possibly TRBD1 for D (5 bases). This CDR3 is 14 amino acids long. Germline V gene sequence: CDR1 GTSNPN, CDR2 SVGIG (reference sequence). Trimming stripped 0 bases from V and 4 bases from J, with 10 bases between.

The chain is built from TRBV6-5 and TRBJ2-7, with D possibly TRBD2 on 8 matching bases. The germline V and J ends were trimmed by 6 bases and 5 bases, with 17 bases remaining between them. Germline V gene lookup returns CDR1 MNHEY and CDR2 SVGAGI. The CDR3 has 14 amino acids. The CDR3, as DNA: TGTGCCAGCAGCCGAAACAGGGGACTAGACGAGCAGTACTTC. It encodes CASSRNRGLDEQYF.

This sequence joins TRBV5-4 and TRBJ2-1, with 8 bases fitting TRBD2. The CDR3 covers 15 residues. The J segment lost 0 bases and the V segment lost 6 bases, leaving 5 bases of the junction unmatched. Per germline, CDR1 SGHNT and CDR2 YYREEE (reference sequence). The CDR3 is CASNPGGGSYNEQFF. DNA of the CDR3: TGTGCCAGCAACCCCGGGGGGGGCTCCTACAATGAGCAGTTCTTC.

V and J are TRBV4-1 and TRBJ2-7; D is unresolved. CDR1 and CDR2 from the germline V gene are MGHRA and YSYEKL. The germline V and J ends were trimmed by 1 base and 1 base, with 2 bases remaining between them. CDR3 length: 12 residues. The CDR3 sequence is CASSQASYEQYF. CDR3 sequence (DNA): TGCGCCAGCAGCCAAGCTTCCTACGAGCAGTACTTC.

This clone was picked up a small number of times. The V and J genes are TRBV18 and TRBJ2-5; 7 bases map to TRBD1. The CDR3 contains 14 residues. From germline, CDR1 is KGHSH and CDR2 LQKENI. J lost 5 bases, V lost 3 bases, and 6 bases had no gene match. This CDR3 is CASSPRQGRETQYF. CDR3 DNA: TGTGCCAGCTCACCCAGACAGGGTAGGGAGACCCAGTACTTC.

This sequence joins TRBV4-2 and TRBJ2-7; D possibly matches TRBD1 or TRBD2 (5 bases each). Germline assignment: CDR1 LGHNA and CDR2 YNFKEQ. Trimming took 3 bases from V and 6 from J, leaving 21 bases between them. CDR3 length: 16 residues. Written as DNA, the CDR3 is TGTGCCAGCAGCCAGGCTGCCGGGACGGAGAGAGCCGAGCAGTACTTC. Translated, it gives CASSQAAGTERAEQYF.